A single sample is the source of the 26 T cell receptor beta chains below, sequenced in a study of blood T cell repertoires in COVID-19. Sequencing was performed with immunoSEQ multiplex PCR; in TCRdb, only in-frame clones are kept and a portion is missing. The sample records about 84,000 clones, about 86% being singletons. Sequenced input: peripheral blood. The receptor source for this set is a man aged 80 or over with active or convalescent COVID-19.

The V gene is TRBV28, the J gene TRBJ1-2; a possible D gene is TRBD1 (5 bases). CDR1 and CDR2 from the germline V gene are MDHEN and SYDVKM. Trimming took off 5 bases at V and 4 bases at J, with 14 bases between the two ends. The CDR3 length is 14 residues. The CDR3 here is CASSPTQGTYGYTF. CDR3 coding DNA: TGTGCCAGCAGTCCGACCCAGGGCACCTATGGCTACACCTTC.

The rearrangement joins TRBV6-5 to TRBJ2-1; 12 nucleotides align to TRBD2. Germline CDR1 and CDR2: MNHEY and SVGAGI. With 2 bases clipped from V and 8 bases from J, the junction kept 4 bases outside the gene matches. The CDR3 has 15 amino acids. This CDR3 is CASSYKLAGGYEQFF. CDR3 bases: TGTGCCAGCAGTTACAAACTAGCGGGAGGTTATGAGCAGTTCTTC.

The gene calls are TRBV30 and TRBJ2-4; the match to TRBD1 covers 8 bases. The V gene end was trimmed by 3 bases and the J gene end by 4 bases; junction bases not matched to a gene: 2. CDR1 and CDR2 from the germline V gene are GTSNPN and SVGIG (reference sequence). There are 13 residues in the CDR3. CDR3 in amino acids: CAWSRQGKNIQYF. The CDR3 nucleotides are TGTGCCTGGAGCCGACAGGGGAAAAACATTCAGTACTTC.

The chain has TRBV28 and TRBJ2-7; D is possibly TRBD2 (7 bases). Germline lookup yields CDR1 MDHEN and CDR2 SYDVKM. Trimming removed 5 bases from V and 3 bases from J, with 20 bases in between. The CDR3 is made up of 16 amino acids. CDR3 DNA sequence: TGTGCCAGCAGTCTCCGGGGGGCGGGAGAGGGCTACGAGCAGTACTTC. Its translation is CASSLRGAGEGYEQYF.

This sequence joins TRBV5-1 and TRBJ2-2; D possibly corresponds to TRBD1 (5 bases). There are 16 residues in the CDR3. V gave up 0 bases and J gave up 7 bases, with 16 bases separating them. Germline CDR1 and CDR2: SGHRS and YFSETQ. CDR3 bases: TGCGCCAGCAGCTTGGGGGGCAGGGCAAATGACGGGGAGCTGTTTTTT. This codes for CASSLGGRANDGELFF.

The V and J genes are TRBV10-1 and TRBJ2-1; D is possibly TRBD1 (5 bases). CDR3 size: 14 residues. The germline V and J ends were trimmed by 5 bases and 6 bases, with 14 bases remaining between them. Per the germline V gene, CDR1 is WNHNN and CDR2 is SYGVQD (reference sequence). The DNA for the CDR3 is TGCGCCAGCAGTTCAGTAGGGGTTTCCAATGAGCAGTTCTTC. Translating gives CASSSVGVSNEQFF.

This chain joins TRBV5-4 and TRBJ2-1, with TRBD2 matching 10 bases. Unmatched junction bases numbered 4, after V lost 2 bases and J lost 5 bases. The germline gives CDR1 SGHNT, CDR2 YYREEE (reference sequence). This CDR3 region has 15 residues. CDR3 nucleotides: TGTGCCAGCAGCTTAGCGGGGGGGAGCCACAATGAGCAGTTCTTC. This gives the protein CASSLAGGSHNEQFF.

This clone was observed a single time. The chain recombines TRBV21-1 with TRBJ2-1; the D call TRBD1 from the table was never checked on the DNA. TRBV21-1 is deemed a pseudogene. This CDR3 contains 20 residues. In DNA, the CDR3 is TGTGCCAGCAGCAAAGGAACCCAGGGTGTAACCGTTGTGGCCTACAATGAGCAGTTCTTC. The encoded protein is CASSKGTQGVTVVAYNEQFF.

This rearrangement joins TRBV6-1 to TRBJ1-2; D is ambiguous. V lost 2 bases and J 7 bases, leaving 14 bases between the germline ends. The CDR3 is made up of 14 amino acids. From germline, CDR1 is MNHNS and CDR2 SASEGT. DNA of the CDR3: TGTGCCAGCAGTGAATCCGGGCGGGGAGGTGGCTACACCTTC. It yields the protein CASSESGRGGGYTF.

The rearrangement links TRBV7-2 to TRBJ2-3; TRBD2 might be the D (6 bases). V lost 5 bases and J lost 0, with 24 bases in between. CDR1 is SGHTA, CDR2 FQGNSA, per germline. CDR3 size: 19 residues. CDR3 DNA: TGTGCCAGCAGCGGGAGGCCGCCTGGAACAGGAGGTAGCACAGATACGCAGTATTTT. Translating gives CASSGRPPGTGGSTDTQYF. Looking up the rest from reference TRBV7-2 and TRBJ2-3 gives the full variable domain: GAGVSQSPSNKVTEKGKDVELRCDPISGHTALYWYRQSLGQGLEFLIYFQGNSAPDKSGLPSDRFSAERTGGSVSTLTIQRTQQEDSAVYLCASSGRPPGTGGSTDTQYFGPGTRLTVL.

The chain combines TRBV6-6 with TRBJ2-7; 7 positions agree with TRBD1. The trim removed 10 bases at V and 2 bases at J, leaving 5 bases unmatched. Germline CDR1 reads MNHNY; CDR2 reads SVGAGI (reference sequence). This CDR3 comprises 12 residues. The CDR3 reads CATSDRAYEQYF. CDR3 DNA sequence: TGTGCCACTTCCGACAGGGCCTACGAGCAGTACTTC.

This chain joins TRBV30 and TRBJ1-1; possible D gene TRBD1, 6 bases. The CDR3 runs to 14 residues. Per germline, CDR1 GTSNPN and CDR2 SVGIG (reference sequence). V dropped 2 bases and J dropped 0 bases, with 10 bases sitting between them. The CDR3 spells CAWSLTGMNTEAFF. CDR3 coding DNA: TGTGCCTGGAGTTTGACAGGCATGAACACTGAAGCTTTCTTT.

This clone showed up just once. This chain's CDR3 is CAISDGPRRTAANQPQHF. The DNA of the CDR3 is TGTGCCATCAGTGACGGCCCCCGACGGACAGCGGCCAATCAGCCCCAGCATTTT. The chain employs TRBV10-3 and TRBJ1-5; perhaps TRBD1 as D (6 bases). V lost 3 bases to trimming and J lost 3 bases, with 21 bases between them. This CDR3 spans 18 amino acids. Germline V gene data show CDR1 as ENHRY and CDR2 as SYGVKD.

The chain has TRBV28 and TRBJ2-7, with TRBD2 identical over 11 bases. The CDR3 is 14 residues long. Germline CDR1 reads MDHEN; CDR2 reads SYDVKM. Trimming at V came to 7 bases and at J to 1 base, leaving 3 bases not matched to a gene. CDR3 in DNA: TGTGCCAGCATAGGGACTAGCGGATCCTACGAGCAGTACTTC. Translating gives CASIGTSGSYEQYF.

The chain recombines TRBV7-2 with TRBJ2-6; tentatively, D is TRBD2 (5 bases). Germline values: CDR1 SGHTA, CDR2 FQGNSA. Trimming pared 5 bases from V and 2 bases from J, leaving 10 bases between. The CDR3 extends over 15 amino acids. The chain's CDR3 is CASSQRVAGANVLTF. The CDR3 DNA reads TGTGCCAGCAGCCAGAGGGTAGCTGGGGCCAACGTCCTGACTTTC.

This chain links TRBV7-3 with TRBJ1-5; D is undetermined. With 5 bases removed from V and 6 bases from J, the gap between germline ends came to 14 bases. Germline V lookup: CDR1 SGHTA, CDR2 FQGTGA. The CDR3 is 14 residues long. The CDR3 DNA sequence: TGTGCCAGCAGCCCTCTTGGGCCCTTTCAGCCCCAGCATTTT. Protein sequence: CASSPLGPFQPQHF.

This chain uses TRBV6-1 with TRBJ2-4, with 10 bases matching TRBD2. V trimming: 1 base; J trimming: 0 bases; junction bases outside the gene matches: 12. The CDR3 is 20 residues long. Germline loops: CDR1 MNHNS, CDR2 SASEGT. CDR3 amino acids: CASSEDGPSGSSVAKNIQYF. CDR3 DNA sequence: TGTGCCAGCAGTGAAGACGGGCCTAGCGGGAGCTCGGTAGCCAAAAACATTCAGTACTTC.

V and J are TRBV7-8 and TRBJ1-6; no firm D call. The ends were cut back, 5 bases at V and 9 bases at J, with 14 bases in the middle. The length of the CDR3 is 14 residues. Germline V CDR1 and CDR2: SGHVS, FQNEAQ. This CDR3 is CASSVGSEGSPLHF. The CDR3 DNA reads TGTGCCAGCAGCGTGGGGTCCGAGGGTTCACCCCTCCACTTT.

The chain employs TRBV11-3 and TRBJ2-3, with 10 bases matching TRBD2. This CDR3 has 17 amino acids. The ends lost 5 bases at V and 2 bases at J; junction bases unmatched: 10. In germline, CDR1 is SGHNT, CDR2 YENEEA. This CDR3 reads CASSRTSGLTNTDTQYF. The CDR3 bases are TGTGCCAGCAGCCGGACTAGCGGATTAACAAACACAGATACGCAGTATTTT.

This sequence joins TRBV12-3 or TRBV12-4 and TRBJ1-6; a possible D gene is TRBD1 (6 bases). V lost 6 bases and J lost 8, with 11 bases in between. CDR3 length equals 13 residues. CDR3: CASSPGGHSPLHF. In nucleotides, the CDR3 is TGTGCCAGCAGCCCCGGGGGGCATTCACCCCTCCACTTT.

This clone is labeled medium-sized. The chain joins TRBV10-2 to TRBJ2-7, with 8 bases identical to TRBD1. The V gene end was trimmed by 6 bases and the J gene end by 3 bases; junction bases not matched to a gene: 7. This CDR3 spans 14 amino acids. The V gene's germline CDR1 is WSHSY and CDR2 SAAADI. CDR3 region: CASRKTGESYEQYF. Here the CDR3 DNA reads TGCGCCAGCAGGAAGACAGGGGAAAGCTACGAGCAGTACTTC.

CDR3 bases: TGCGCCAGCAGCCGAGTCAGGGGCCAGCCCCAGCATTTT. Protein: CASSRVRGQPQHF. This rearrangement joins TRBV4-1 to TRBJ1-5, with a tentative D call TRBD1 (6 bases). V lost 4 bases, J lost 7 bases, and 11 bases lay in between. There are 13 residues in the CDR3. Germline CDR1 and CDR2: MGHRA and YSYEKL.

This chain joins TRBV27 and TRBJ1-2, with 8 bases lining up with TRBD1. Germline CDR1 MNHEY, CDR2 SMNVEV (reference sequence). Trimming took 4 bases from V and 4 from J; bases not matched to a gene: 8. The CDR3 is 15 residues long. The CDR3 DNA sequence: TGTGCCAGCAGTTACGTGTCAGGGGGCCGCTATGGCTACACCTTC. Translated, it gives CASSYVSGGRYGYTF.

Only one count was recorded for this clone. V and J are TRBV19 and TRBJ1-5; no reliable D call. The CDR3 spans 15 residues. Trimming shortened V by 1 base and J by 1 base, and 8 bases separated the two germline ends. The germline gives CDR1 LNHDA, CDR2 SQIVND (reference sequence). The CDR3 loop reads CASSIGGLSNQPQHF. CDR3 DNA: TGTGCCAGTAGTATAGGAGGATTAAGCAATCAGCCCCAGCATTTT.

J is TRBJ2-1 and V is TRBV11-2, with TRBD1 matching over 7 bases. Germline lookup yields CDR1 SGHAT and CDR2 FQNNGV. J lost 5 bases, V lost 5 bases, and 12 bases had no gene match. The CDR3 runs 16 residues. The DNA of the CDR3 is TGTGCCAGCAGCAGCCTATCGGGACAGCGGAACAATGAGCAGTTCTTC. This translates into CASSSLSGQRNNEQFF.

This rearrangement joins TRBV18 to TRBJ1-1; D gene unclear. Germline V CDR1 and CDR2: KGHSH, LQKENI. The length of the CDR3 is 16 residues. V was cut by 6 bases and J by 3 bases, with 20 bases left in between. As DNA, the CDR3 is TGTGCCAGCTCGAAAATGGAGGGTTTAGGGTACACTGAAGCTTTCTTT. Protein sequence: CASSKMEGLGYTEAFF.